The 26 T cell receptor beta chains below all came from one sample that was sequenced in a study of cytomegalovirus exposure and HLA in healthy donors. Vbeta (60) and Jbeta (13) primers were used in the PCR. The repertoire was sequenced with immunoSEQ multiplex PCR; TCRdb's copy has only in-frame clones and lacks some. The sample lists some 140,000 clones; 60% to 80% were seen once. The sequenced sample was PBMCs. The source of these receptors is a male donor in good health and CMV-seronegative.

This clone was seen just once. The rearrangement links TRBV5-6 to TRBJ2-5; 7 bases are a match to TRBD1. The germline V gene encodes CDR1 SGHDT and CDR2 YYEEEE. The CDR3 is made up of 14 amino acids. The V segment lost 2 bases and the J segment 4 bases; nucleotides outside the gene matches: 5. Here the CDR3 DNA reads TGTGCCAGCAGCTTCGTTGGGACAGCAGAGACCCAGTACTTC. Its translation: CASSFVGTAETQYF.

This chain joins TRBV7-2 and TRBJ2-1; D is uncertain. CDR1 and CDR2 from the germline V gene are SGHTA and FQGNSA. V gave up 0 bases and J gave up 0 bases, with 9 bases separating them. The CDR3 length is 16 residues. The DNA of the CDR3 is TGTGCCAGCAGCTTAGCCGTCTCGAGCTCCTACAATGAGCAGTTCTTC. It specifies CASSLAVSSSYNEQFF.

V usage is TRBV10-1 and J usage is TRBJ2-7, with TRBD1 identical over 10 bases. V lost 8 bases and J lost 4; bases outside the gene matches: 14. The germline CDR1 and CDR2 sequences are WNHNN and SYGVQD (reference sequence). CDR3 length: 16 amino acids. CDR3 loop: CASLIFLGQGLYEQYF. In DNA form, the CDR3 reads TGCGCCAGCCTAATTTTTTTGGGACAGGGGTTATACGAGCAGTACTTC.

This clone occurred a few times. CDR3 DNA: TGTGCCAGCAGTTACGAGGGTGGGAGGCGTTCACCCCTCCACTTT. It codes for CASSYEGGRRSPLHF. The V call is TRBV6-5, the J call TRBJ1-6; unclear D gene. From germline, CDR1 is MNHEY and CDR2 SVGAGI. The CDR3 is 15 amino acids. V shed 2 bases and J shed 9 bases, with 14 bases lying between them.

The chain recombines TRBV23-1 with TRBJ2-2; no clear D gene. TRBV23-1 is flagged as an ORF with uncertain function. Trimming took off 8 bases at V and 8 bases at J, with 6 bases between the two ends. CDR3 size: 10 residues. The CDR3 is CASARGELFF. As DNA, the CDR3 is TGCGCCAGCGCCAGGGGGGAGCTGTTTTTT.

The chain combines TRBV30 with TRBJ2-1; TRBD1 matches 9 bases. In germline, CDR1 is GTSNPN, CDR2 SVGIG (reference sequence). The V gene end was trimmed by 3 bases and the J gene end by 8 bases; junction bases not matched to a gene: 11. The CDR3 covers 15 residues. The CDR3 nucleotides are TGTGCCTGGAGCTCCGCGGGACAGGGAGGAGATGAGCAGTTCTTC. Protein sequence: CAWSSAGQGGDEQFF.

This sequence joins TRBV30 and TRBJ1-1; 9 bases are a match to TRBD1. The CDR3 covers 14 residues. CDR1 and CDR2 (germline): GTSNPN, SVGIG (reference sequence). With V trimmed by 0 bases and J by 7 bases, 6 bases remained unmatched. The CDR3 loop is CAWSVLQGAIEAFF. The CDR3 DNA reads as TGTGCCTGGAGTGTTCTACAGGGGGCCATTGAAGCTTTCTTT.

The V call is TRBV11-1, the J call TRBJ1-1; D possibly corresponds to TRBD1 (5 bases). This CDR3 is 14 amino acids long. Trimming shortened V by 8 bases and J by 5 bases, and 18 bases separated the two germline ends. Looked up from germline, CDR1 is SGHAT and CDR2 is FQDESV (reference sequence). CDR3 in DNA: TGTGCCAGCGGAGACAGATTCCGGGGGACTGAAGCTTTCTTT. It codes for CASGDRFRGTEAFF.

The CDR3 DNA follows: TGTGCCAGCGCCTTCGGCGGCGGGAAGAAGGATGAGCAGTTCTTC. Its translation: CASAFGGGKKDEQFF. The chain links TRBV5-4 to TRBJ2-1, with D possibly TRBD2 on 6 matching bases. Per germline, CDR1 SGHNT and CDR2 YYREEE (reference sequence). Trimming pared 7 bases from V and 8 bases from J, leaving 22 bases between. The CDR3 is made up of 15 amino acids.

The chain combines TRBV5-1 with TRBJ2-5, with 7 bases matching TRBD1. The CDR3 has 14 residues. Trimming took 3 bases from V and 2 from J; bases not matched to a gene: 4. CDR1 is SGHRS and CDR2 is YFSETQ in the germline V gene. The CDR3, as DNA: TGCGCCAGCAGCTCCGGGACAGCACAAGAGACCCAGTACTTC. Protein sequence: CASSSGTAQETQYF. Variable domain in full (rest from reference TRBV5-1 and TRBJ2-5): KAGVTQTPRYLIKTRGQQVTLSCSPISGHRSVSWYQQTPGQGLQFLFEYFSETQRNKGNFPGRFSGRQFSNSRSEMNVSTLELGDSALYLCASSSGTAQETQYFGPGTRLLVL.

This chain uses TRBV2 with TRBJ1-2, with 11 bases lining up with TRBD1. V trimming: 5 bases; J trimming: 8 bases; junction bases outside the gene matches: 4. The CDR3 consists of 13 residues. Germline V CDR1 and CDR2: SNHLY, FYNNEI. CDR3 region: CASSPRTGGGYTF. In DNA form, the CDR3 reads TGTGCCAGCAGTCCGCGGACAGGGGGCGGCTACACCTTC.

The CDR3 reads CASSRTQGLYGYTF. The CDR3 nucleotides are TGTGCCAGCAGCCGGACTCAGGGACTCTATGGCTACACCTTC. This chain joins TRBV7-9 and TRBJ1-2; possible D gene TRBD1, 5 bases. V dropped 5 bases and J dropped 4 bases, with 14 bases sitting between them. Germline-derived CDR1 and CDR2 are SEHNR and FQNEAQ (reference sequence). This CDR3 comprises 14 residues.

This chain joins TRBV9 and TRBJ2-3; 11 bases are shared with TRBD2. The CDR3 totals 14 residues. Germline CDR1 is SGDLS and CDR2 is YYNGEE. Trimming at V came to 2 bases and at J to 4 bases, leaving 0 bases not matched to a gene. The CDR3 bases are TGTGCCAGCAGCGTTAGCGGGGGGGCAGATACGCAGTATTTT. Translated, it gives CASSVSGGADTQYF. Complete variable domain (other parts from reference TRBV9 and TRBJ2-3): DSGVTQTPKHLITATGQRVTLRCSPRSGDLSVYWYQQSLDQGLQFLIQYYNGEERAKGNILERFSAQQFPDLHSELNLSSLELGDSALYFCASSVSGGADTQYFGPGTRLTVL.

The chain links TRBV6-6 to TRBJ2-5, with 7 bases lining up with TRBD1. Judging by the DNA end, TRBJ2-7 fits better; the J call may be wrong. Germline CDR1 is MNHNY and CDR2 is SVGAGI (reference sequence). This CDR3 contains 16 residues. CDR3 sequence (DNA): TGTGCCAGCAGTACGACCTCGGGACAGTTCTCCTACGAGCAGTACTTC. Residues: CASSTTSGQFSYEQYF.

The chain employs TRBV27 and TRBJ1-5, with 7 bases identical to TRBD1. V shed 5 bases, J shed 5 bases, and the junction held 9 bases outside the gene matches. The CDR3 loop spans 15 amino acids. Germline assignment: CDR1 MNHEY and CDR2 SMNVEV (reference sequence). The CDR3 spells CASSGDRWGYQPQHF. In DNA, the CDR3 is TGTGCCAGCAGTGGGGACAGATGGGGATATCAGCCCCAGCATTTT.

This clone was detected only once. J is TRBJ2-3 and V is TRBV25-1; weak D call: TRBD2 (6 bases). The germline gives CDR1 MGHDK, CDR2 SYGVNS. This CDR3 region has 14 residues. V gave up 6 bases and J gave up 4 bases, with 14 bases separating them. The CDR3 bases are TGTGCCAGCAGGGGACTCCCTTCTGCAGATACGCAGTATTTT. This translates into CASRGLPSADTQYF.

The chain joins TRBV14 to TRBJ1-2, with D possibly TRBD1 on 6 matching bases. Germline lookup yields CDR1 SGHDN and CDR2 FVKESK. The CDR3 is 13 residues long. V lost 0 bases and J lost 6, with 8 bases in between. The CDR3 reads CASSQESGDGYTF. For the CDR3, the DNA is TGTGCCAGCAGCCAAGAGTCAGGGGATGGCTACACCTTC. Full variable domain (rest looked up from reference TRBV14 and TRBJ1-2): EAGVTQFPSHSVIEKGQTVTLRCDPISGHDNLYWYRRVMGKEIKFLLHFVKESKQDESGMPNNRFLAERTGGTYSTLKVQPAELEDSGVYFCASSQESGDGYTFGSGTRLTVV.

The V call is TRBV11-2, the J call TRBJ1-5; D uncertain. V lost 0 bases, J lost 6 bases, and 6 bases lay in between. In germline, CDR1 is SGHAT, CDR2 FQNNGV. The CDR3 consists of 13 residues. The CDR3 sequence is CASSLDHGQPQHF. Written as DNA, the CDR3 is TGTGCCAGCAGCTTAGATCACGGTCAGCCCCAGCATTTT. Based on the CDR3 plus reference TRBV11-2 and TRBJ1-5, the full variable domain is EAGVAQSPRYKIIEKRQSVAFWCNPISGHATLYWYQQILGQGPKLLIQFQNNGVVDDSQLPKDRFSAERLKGVDSTLKIQPAKLEDSAVYLCASSLDHGQPQHFGDGTRLSIL.

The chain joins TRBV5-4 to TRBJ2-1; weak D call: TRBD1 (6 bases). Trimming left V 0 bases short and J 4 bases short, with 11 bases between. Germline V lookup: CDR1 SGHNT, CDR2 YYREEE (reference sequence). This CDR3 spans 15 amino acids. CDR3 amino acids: CASSLGTGSYNEQFF. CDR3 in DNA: TGTGCCAGCAGCTTGGGTACAGGGTCTTACAATGAGCAGTTCTTC. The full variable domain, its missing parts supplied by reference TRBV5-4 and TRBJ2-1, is ETGVTQSPTHLIKTRGQQVTLRCSSQSGHNTVSWYQQALGQGPQFIFQYYREEENGRGNFPPRFSGLQFPNYSSELNVNALELDDSALYLCASSLGTGSYNEQFFGPGTRLTVL.

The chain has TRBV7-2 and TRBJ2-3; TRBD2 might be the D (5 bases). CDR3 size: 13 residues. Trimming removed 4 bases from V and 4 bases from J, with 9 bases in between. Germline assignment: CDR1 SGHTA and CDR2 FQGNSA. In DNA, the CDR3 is TGTGCCAGCAGCTCCGTGAGGGCAGATACGCAGTATTTT. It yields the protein CASSSVRADTQYF.

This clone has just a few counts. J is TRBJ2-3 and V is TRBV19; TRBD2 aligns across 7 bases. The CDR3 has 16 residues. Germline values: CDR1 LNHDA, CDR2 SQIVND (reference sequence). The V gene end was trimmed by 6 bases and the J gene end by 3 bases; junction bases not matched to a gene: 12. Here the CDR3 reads CASSWGSGARTDTQYF. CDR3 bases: TGTGCCAGTAGCTGGGGGAGCGGGGCCCGAACAGATACGCAGTATTTT. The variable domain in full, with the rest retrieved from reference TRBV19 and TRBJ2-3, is DGGITQSPKYLFRKEGQNVTLSCEQNLNHDAMYWYRQDPGQGLRLIYYSQIVNDFQKGDIAEGYSVSREKKESFPLTVTSAQKNPTAFYLCASSWGSGARTDTQYFGPGTRLTVL.

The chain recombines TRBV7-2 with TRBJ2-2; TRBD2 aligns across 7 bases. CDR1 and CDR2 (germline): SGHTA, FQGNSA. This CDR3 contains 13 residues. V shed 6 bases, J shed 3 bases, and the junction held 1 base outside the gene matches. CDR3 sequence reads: CASRGGDTGELFF. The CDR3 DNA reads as TGTGCCAGCAGGGGGGGGGACACCGGGGAGCTGTTTTTT. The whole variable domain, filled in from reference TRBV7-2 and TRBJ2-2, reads GAGVSQSPSNKVTEKGKDVELRCDPISGHTALYWYRQSLGQGLEFLIYFQGNSAPDKSGLPSDRFSAERTGGSVSTLTIQRTQQEDSAVYLCASRGGDTGELFFGEGSRLTVL.

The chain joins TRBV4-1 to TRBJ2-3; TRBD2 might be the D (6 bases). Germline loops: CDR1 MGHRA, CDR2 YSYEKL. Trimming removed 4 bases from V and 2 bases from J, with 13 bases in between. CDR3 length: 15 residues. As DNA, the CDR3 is TGCGCCAGCAGCCGCGGGGTCGAGGTCACAGATACGCAGTATTTT. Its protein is CASSRGVEVTDTQYF.

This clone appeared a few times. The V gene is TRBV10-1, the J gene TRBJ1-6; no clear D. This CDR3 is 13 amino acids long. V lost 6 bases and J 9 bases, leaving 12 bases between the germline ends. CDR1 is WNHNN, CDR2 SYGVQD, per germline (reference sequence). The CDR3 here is CASSPQSGSPLHF. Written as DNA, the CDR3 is TGCGCCAGCAGCCCTCAAAGCGGTTCACCCCTCCACTTT.

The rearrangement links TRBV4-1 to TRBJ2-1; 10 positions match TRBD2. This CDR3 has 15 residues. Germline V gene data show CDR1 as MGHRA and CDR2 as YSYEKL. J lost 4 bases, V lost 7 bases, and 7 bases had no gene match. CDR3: CASTRLAGEYNEQFF. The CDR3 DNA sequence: TGCGCCAGCACCCGCCTAGCGGGGGAGTACAATGAGCAGTTCTTC.

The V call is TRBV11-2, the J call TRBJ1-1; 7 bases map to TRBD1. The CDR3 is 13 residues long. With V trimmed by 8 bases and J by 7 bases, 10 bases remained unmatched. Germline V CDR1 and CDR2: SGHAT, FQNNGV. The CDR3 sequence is CASRGQALFEAFF. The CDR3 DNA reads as TGTGCCAGCCGCGGACAGGCCCTATTTGAAGCTTTCTTT.